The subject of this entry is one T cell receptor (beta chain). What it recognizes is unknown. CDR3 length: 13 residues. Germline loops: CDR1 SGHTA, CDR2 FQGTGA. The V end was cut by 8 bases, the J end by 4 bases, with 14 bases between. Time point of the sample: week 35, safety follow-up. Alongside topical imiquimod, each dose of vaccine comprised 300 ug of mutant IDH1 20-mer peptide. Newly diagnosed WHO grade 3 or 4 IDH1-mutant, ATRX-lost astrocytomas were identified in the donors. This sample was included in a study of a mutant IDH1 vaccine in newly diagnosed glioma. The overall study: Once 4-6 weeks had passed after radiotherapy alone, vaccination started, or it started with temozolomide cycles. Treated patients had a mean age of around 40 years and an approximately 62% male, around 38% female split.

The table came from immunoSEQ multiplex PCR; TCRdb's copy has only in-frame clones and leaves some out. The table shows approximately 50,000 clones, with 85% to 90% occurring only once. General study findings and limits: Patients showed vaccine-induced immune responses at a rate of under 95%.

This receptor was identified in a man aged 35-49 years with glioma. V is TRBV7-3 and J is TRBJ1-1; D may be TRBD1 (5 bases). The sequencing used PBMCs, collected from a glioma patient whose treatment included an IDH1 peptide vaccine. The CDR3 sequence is CASSGRGFTEAFF. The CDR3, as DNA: TGTGCCAGCTCTGGGCGGGGGTTCACTGAAGCTTTCTTT.